The 18 T cell receptor beta chains reported below all come from one sample, sequenced in a study of T cell repertoires in cytomegalovirus infection. From the reads, TCRdb called clonotypes with MiXCR, one entry per CDR3 protein. The repertoire consists of about 400,000 distinct CDR3 sequences, with less than 20% occurring once and the leading ten covering 8.5% to 10%. The sample consisted of PBMCs. The receptors here all came from a human donor in good health (CMV status not recorded). Some clones in this sample may be carry-over from other donors' samples.

This clonotype was observed at least ten times. V is TRBV7-2 and J is TRBJ1-3; D gene ambiguous. With 3 bases removed from V and 2 bases from J, the gap between germline ends came to 8 bases. The CDR3 has 14 residues. Germline CDR1 and CDR2: SGHTA and FQGNSA. CDR3 bases: TGTGCCAGCAGCTTCTCCGGGGCTGGAAACACCATATATTTT. It yields the protein CASSFSGAGNTIYF.

This clonotype occurred a few times. This chain uses TRBV29-1 with TRBJ1-4; 7 positions agree with TRBD1. Trimming took 6 bases from V and 3 from J; bases not matched to a gene: 7. This CDR3 region has 14 residues. The germline V gene has CDR1 SQVTM and CDR2 ANQGSEA. CDR3 amino acids: CSVKDTGANEKLFF. The CDR3 nucleotides read TGCAGCGTAAAAGACACAGGGGCTAATGAAAAACTGTTTTTT.

The chain joins TRBV10-3 to TRBJ2-1, with D unclear. V was shortened by 0 bases and J by 7 bases, with 7 bases between the two germline ends. The CDR3 totals 13 residues. The germline gives CDR1 ENHRY, CDR2 SYGVKD. The CDR3 here is CAISESHGNEQFF. For the CDR3, the DNA is TGTGCCATCAGTGAGTCCCACGGGAATGAGCAGTTCTTC.

This sequence joins TRBV20-1 and TRBJ1-6; D may be TRBD1 (5 bases). Per the germline V gene, CDR1 is DFQATT and CDR2 is SNEGSKA (reference sequence). This CDR3 contains 14 residues. The V end was cut by 3 bases, the J end by 7 bases, with 13 bases between. Here the CDR3 reads CSARGGLGNSPLHF. The CDR3 nucleotides read TGCAGTGCTAGGGGGGGACTCGGGAATTCACCCCTCCACTTT.

In this sample, this clonotype turned up a few times. The chain is built from TRBV10-3 and TRBJ2-3; the D is unclear. There are 14 residues in the CDR3. From germline, CDR1 is ENHRY and CDR2 SYGVKD. V dropped 2 bases and J dropped 0 bases, with 6 bases sitting between them. The DNA for the CDR3 is TGTGCCATCAGTGAGGGAATCAGCACAGATACGCAGTATTTT. This gives the protein CAISEGISTDTQYF.

J is TRBJ2-2 and V is TRBV7-2; TRBD1 might be the D (6 bases). The CDR3 contains 14 residues. Trimming shortened V by 2 bases and J by 7 bases, and 11 bases separated the two germline ends. CDR1 SGHTA and CDR2 FQGNSA come from the germline V gene. CDR3 DNA: TGTGCCAGCAGCTTAAAACCAGGGGTCGGGGAGCTGTTTTTT. Amino acid sequence: CASSLKPGVGELFF.

This clonotype was detected many times. The chain combines TRBV6-5 with TRBJ2-7; possible D gene TRBD2, 5 bases. The CDR3 loop spans 16 amino acids. Germline values: CDR1 MNHEY, CDR2 SVGAGI. Trimming pared 8 bases from V and 0 bases from J, leaving 20 bases between. The CDR3 DNA is TGTGCCAGCTCACGGAAGGCCCGGGGAAGCTCCTACGAGCAGTACTTC. Its protein is CASSRKARGSSYEQYF.

This clonotype was seen a handful of times. The rearrangement links TRBV29-1 to TRBJ1-1, with D possibly TRBD1 on 6 matching bases. Trimming stripped 2 bases from V and 2 bases from J, with 15 bases between. Germline loops: CDR1 SQVTM, CDR2 ANQGSEA. The CDR3 contains 15 residues. In nucleotides, the CDR3 is TGCAGCGTTGAAAAGTGGGCAGGGGAAAACACTGAAGCTTTCTTT. It codes for CSVEKWAGENTEAFF.

V usage is TRBV29-1 and J usage is TRBJ2-7, with D unclear. Trimming pared 4 bases from V and 3 bases from J, leaving 10 bases between. Per germline, CDR1 SQVTM and CDR2 ANQGSEA. This CDR3 is 12 amino acids long. CDR3 in amino acids: CSVASASYEQYF. The CDR3 coding sequence is TGCAGCGTTGCCAGCGCGAGCTACGAGCAGTACTTC.

The sample holds many counts of this clonotype. This chain connects TRBV7-2 to TRBJ1-4; no definite D call. There are 14 residues in the CDR3. V was clipped by 5 bases and J by 14 bases, with 21 bases between them. Germline assignment: CDR1 SGHTA and CDR2 FQGNSA. CDR3 DNA: TGTGCCAGCAGCCCAGACCTACCCGCCGAGGATCTGTTTTTT. It encodes CASSPDLPAEDLFF.

The table lists this clonotype with a few counts. The V call is TRBV19, the J call TRBJ1-4; D gene ambiguous. This CDR3 spans 12 amino acids. V was pared by 4 bases and J by 6 bases, with 6 bases between. Germline V gene data show CDR1 as LNHDA and CDR2 as SQIVND (reference sequence). The DNA of the CDR3 is TGTGCCAGTAGTAAAAACGATGAAAAACTGTTTTTT. Its protein is CASSKNDEKLFF. The full variable domain, in which reference TRBV19 and TRBJ1-4 provide the parts outside the CDR3, is DGGITQSPKYLFRKEGQNVTLSCEQNLNHDAMYWYRQDPGQGLRLIYYSQIVNDFQKGDIAEGYSVSREKKESFPLTVTSAQKNPTAFYLCASSKNDEKLFFGSGTQLSVL.

This clonotype was counted ten times or more. CDR3 residues: CASSPTSAETQYF. CDR3 bases: TGTGCCAGCAGCCCGACTAGCGCGGAGACCCAGTACTTC. The chain uses TRBV6-2 or TRBV6-3 and TRBJ2-5; 8 bases line up with TRBD2. This CDR3 has 13 residues. Germline CDR1 MNHEY, CDR2 SVGEGT. The V gene end was trimmed by 6 bases and the J gene end by 5 bases; junction bases not matched to a gene: 5.

V gene TRBV18 combines with J gene TRBJ2-3; 12 nucleotides align to TRBD2. Trimming took 2 bases from V and 5 from J; bases not matched to a gene: 8. There are 17 residues in the CDR3. In germline, CDR1 is KGHSH, CDR2 LQKENI. The CDR3, as DNA: TGTGCCAGCTCACCAATGACTAGCGGGAGTGGGGAAGATACGCAGTATTTT. Amino acids: CASSPMTSGSGEDTQYF. The full variable domain, in which reference TRBV18 and TRBJ2-3 provide the parts outside the CDR3, is NAGVMQNPRHLVRRRGQEARLRCSPMKGHSHVYWYRQLPEEGLKFMVYLQKENIIDESGMPKERFSAEFPKEGPSILRIQQVVRGDSAAYFCASSPMTSGSGEDTQYFGPGTRLTVL.

This clonotype was picked up a small number of times. The V and J genes are TRBV27 and TRBJ1-2; TRBD1 matches 7 bases. Germline V gives CDR1 MNHEY, CDR2 SMNVEV (reference sequence). This CDR3 has 16 residues. J was trimmed by 4 bases and V by 3 bases; bases with no gene match: 11. Here the CDR3 DNA reads TGTGCCAGCAGTTTTAACGGGAAAGGGGGCTTCTATGGCTACACCTTC. Translation gives CASSFNGKGGFYGYTF.

Worth noting for this clonotype: Its ends do not fully match the called genes, so a read error is possible. The V call is TRBV7-9, the J call TRBJ2-1, with D perhaps TRBD1 (6 bases). Germline V gene sequence: CDR1 SEHNR, CDR2 FQNEAQ (reference sequence). The CDR3 is 14 amino acids. The CDR3 sequence: CASNLEDSRFSQFF. The CDR3 DNA reads TGTGCCAGCAACTTAGAGGACAGTCGATTTTCGCAGTTCTTC.

This clonotype has just a few counts. The CDR3 DNA reads as TGTGCCAGCAGCCAAGATTGGAGGGGCGAGCAGTACTTC. This sequence encodes CASSQDWRGEQYF. The chain uses TRBV3-1 and TRBJ2-7, with a possible D match to TRBD2 (6 bases). Trimming pared 0 bases from V and 6 bases from J, leaving 9 bases between. The CDR3 runs to 13 residues. Germline V CDR1 and CDR2: LGHDT, YNNKEL (reference sequence).

This clonotype was seen a few times. This sequence joins TRBV29-1 and TRBJ2-3; the D is unclear. Trimming pared 0 bases from V and 4 bases from J, leaving 14 bases between. The CDR3 consists of 15 residues. Germline values: CDR1 SQVTM, CDR2 ANQGSEA. The CDR3 nucleotides read TGCAGCGTTGAAGATAGATCGGGTTCGCCAGATACGCAGTATTTT. Its translation is CSVEDRSGSPDTQYF.

Many counts were recorded for this clonotype. The chain is built from TRBV7-6 and TRBJ1-3; D might be TRBD1 (6 bases). The CDR3 is made up of 16 amino acids. With 5 bases removed from V and 0 bases from J, the gap between germline ends came to 14 bases. Germline CDR1 and CDR2: SGHVS and FNYEAQ. The CDR3 here is CASSTWDTGSGNTIYF. The CDR3 nucleotides are TGTGCCAGCAGCACCTGGGACACCGGCTCTGGAAACACCATATATTTT.